Listed here are 24 T cell receptor beta chains from one sample, sequenced in a study of T cell responses to AZD1222 COVID-19 vaccine. Profiling relied on immunoSEQ multiplex PCR, and the TCRdb table lists in-frame clones only, not all of them. The sample has about 120,000 clones; roughly 90% are singletons. Specimen: peripheral blood, collected on day 0 of AZD1222 vaccination. All receptors derive from an adult in good health.

The rearrangement uses TRBV29-1 and TRBJ1-4; 7 bases align to TRBD1. Unmatched junction bases numbered 10, after V lost 6 bases and J lost 6 bases. Germline-derived CDR1 and CDR2 are SQVTM and ANQGSEA. The CDR3 consists of 14 residues. The CDR3 loop reads CSVGRDSTYEKLFF. Here the CDR3 DNA reads TGCAGCGTGGGCCGGGACAGCACTTATGAAAAACTGTTTTTT.

This clone has just one count. The chain couples TRBV29-1 to TRBJ2-2; the D is unclear. Trimming shortened V by 0 bases and J by 6 bases, and 8 bases separated the two germline ends. There are 13 residues in the CDR3. The germline CDR1 and CDR2 sequences are SQVTM and ANQGSEA. The CDR3 DNA reads as TGCAGCGTTGAAGATGCTGGGGCCGGGGAGCTGTTTTTT. Its translation is CSVEDAGAGELFF.

This rearrangement joins TRBV6-2 or TRBV6-3 to TRBJ1-5, with 9 bases identical to TRBD1. V trimming: 5 bases; J trimming: 3 bases; junction bases outside the gene matches: 5. Germline CDR1 is MNHEY and CDR2 is SVGEGT. CDR3 length: 15 amino acids. Here the CDR3 reads CASSPDRGYNQPQHF. Here the CDR3 DNA reads TGTGCCAGCAGTCCGGACAGGGGATACAATCAGCCCCAGCATTTT.

This clone occurred once. The chain combines TRBV7-9 with TRBJ1-1; D not resolved. From germline, CDR1 is SEHNR and CDR2 FQNEAQ (reference sequence). Trimming cost V 5 bases and J 5 bases, with 6 bases left between them. The length of the CDR3 is 11 residues. CDR3 bases: TGTGCCAGCAGCCCCAGTACTGAAGCTTTCTTT. It specifies CASSPSTEAFF.

The rearrangement joins TRBV9 to TRBJ2-3; TRBD1 aligns across 7 bases. The CDR3 consists of 15 residues. V lost 5 bases, J lost 2 bases, and 8 bases stayed unmatched. Germline CDR1 SGDLS, CDR2 YYNGEE. CDR3 protein: CASSEDRTFTDTQYF. CDR3 sequence (DNA): TGTGCCAGCAGTGAGGACAGGACTTTCACAGATACGCAGTATTTT.

The CDR3 DNA is TGTGCTAGTGGTCCGACAGGGGGCGATGAGCAGTTCTTC. Protein: CASGPTGGDEQFF. This chain joins TRBV12-5 and TRBJ2-1, with 10 bases aligning to TRBD1. CDR1 LGHNT and CDR2 FRNRAP come from the germline V gene. The CDR3 length is 13 residues. With V trimmed by 5 bases and J by 8 bases, 3 bases remained unmatched.

The J gene is TRBJ2-3, the V gene TRBV9, with D possibly being TRBD2 (5 bases). This CDR3 is 15 amino acids long. The germline gives CDR1 SGDLS, CDR2 YYNGEE. V was clipped by 4 bases and J by 2 bases, with 14 bases between them. CDR3 DNA: TGTGCCAGCAGCCTAGGCCTAGCAGTCACAGATACGCAGTATTTT. Its translation: CASSLGLAVTDTQYF. Drawing the rest from reference TRBV9 and TRBJ2-3, the complete variable domain is DSGVTQTPKHLITATGQRVTLRCSPRSGDLSVYWYQQSLDQGLQFLIQYYNGEERAKGNILERFSAQQFPDLHSELNLSSLELGDSALYFCASSLGLAVTDTQYFGPGTRLTVL.

The V gene is TRBV6-5, the J gene TRBJ1-1; TRBD1 might be the D (6 bases). CDR1 is MNHEY, CDR2 SVGAGI, per germline. The CDR3 is 12 amino acids. V dropped 6 bases and J dropped 6 bases, with 11 bases sitting between them. The DNA of the CDR3 is TGTGCCAGCAGGACCAGGGGTTCTGAAGCTTTCTTT. This codes for CASRTRGSEAFF.

The chain is built from TRBV6-1 and TRBJ2-4; TRBD1 agrees at 7 bases. Germline V gives CDR1 MNHNS, CDR2 SASEGT. The J segment lost 6 bases and the V segment lost 1 base, leaving 3 bases of the junction unmatched. The CDR3 length is 14 residues. The CDR3 region has the DNA TGTGCCAGCAGTGAAGGGACAGGTAGAAACATTCAGTACTTC. This gives the protein CASSEGTGRNIQYF.

The DNA of the CDR3 is TGTGCCACCTCAACAGGGGCGAATGGCTACACCTTC. Its protein product is CATSTGANGYTF. The chain is built from TRBV27 and TRBJ1-2, with 7 bases matching TRBD1. CDR1 and CDR2 (germline): MNHEY, SMNVEV (reference sequence). V shed 10 bases, J shed 6 bases, and the junction held 8 bases outside the gene matches. The CDR3 is 12 residues long.

The J gene is TRBJ1-2, the V gene TRBV5-1; D unresolved. This CDR3 is built from 18 residues. Trimming shortened V by 4 bases and J by 3 bases, and 25 bases separated the two germline ends. Per germline, CDR1 SGHRS and CDR2 YFSETQ. CDR3 loop: CASSQTPTSPGGDYGYTF. For the CDR3, the DNA is TGCGCCAGCAGCCAAACCCCTACGTCCCCTGGAGGAGACTATGGCTACACCTTC.

This chain links TRBV11-3 with TRBJ2-3; 11 nucleotides agree with TRBD2. The CDR3 consists of 16 residues. Germline lookup yields CDR1 SGHNT and CDR2 YENEEA. V was clipped by 4 bases and J by 2 bases; unmatched bases: 5. CDR3 bases: TGTGCCAGCAGCTCCGGACTAGCGGGCTTCACAGATACGCAGTATTTT. It specifies CASSSGLAGFTDTQYF.

The chain has TRBV9 and TRBJ1-2; no reliable D call. Trimming shortened V by 1 base and J by 0 bases, and 7 bases separated the two germline ends. This CDR3 is 14 amino acids long. Germline V lookup: CDR1 SGDLS, CDR2 YYNGEE. CDR3 sequence: CASSVQDSNYGYTF. The CDR3 DNA follows: TGTGCCAGCAGCGTACAGGATTCTAACTATGGCTACACCTTC.

The chain combines TRBV5-5 with TRBJ2-7; either TRBD1 or TRBD2 may fit D (5 bases each). V lost 3 bases, J lost 7 bases, and 26 bases lay in between. CDR3 length: 17 amino acids. Germline V gene lookup returns CDR1 SGHKS and CDR2 YYEKEE (reference sequence). CDR3 amino acids: CASSSTIGTAIVWEQYF. CDR3 sequence (DNA): TGTGCCAGCAGCTCGACTATTGGGACCGCGATAGTTTGGGAGCAGTACTTC.

The chain is built from TRBV20-1 and TRBJ1-2, with no clear D. V was pared by 3 bases and J by 0 bases, with 5 bases between. CDR3 length equals 12 residues. Germline V gene lookup returns CDR1 DFQATT and CDR2 SNEGSKA (reference sequence). The CDR3 region is CSASLPNYGYTF. The CDR3 nucleotides read TGCAGTGCTAGTCTGCCTAACTATGGCTACACCTTC.

The chain recombines TRBV18 with TRBJ2-3; D might be TRBD2 (5 bases). The CDR3 is 13 residues long. Trimming removed 0 bases from V and 6 bases from J, with 7 bases in between. Germline CDR1 and CDR2: KGHSH and LQKENI. CDR3 nucleotides: TGTGCCAGCTCACCACCGGCGGGTGATACGCAGTATTTT. This gives the protein CASSPPAGDTQYF.

The V call is TRBV13, the J call TRBJ1-1; D gene unclear. V was shortened by 1 base and J by 1 base, with 7 bases between the two germline ends. The CDR3 length is 14 residues. CDR1 and CDR2 from the germline V gene are PRHDT and FYEKMQ (reference sequence). The CDR3 loop is CASSLVAENTEAFF. CDR3 in DNA: TGTGCCAGCAGCTTAGTCGCCGAGAACACTGAAGCTTTCTTT.

The chain has TRBV4-1 and TRBJ2-2; perhaps TRBD2 as D (6 bases). The CDR3 covers 17 residues. Per the germline V gene, CDR1 is MGHRA and CDR2 is YSYEKL. Trimming shortened V by 0 bases and J by 14 bases, and 25 bases separated the two germline ends. The CDR3 loop is CASSQEGGAANGVSLFF. The CDR3 nucleotides are TGCGCCAGCAGCCAAGAAGGAGGGGCCGCGAACGGAGTTTCCCTGTTTTTT.

For this clone: The junction does not match germline at one end; this may be a read error. V is TRBV10-1 and J is TRBJ1-6; D ambiguous. Germline V lookup: CDR1 WNHNN, CDR2 SYGVQD (reference sequence). CDR3 length: 13 residues. CDR3 loop: CASNEGGTSPLHF. For the CDR3, the DNA is TGCGCCAGCAATGAGGGAGGAACTTCACCCCTCCACTTT.

The rearrangement uses TRBV6-5 and TRBJ1-3; D unclear. V was trimmed by 6 bases and J by 0 bases, leaving 12 bases between them. Germline V lookup: CDR1 MNHEY, CDR2 SVGAGI. The CDR3 spans 15 residues. The CDR3 is CASSRGKTSGNTIYF. CDR3 coding DNA: TGTGCCAGCAGCAGAGGCAAGACCTCTGGAAACACCATATATTTT.

The rearrangement uses TRBV3-1 (or the pseudogene TRBV3-2) and TRBJ1-2, with D unclear. The CDR3 spans 15 residues. In germline, CDR1 is LGHDT, CDR2 YNNKEL (reference sequence). The germline V and J ends were trimmed by 0 bases and 2 bases, with 10 bases remaining between them. The CDR3 nucleotides read TGTGCCAGCAGCCAAGATCCCCACGGCAACTATGGCTACACCTTC. Translated: CASSQDPHGNYGYTF.

The chain employs TRBV6-5 and TRBJ2-7, with TRBD1 matching over 9 bases. The CDR3 runs to 14 residues. After removal of 6 bases from V and 2 bases from J, the junction contained 5 bases not matched to a gene. Germline assignment: CDR1 MNHEY and CDR2 SVGAGI. Here the CDR3 DNA reads TGTGCCAGCAGCAAACAGGGGGCAACCTACGAGCAGTACTTC. It codes for CASSKQGATYEQYF.

V is TRBV4-3 and J is TRBJ1-2; D possibly corresponds to TRBD1 (5 bases). Trimming took off 1 base at V and 4 bases at J, with 16 bases between the two ends. Germline CDR1 LGHNA, CDR2 YSLEER. The CDR3 totals 16 residues. The chain's CDR3 is CASSQAPGQWGYGYTF. The CDR3 DNA sequence: TGCGCCAGCAGCCAAGCCCCGGGGCAATGGGGCTATGGCTACACCTTC.

This chain uses TRBV5-1 with TRBJ1-1; D might be TRBD1 (6 bases). The CDR3 contains 13 residues. Per the germline V gene, CDR1 is SGHRS and CDR2 is YFSETQ. V was shortened by 6 bases and J by 1 base, with 10 bases between the two germline ends. CDR3 bases: TGCGCCAGCACCGGGACACCGAACACTGAAGCTTTCTTT. Translation: CASTGTPNTEAFF. Full variable domain (missing parts from reference TRBV5-1 and TRBJ1-1): KAGVTQTPRYLIKTRGQQVTLSCSPISGHRSVSWYQQTPGQGLQFLFEYFSETQRNKGNFPGRFSGRQFSNSRSEMNVSTLELGDSALYLCASTGTPNTEAFFGQGTRLTVV.